This TCR beta chain was identified in a study of T cell responses to AZD1222 COVID-19 vaccine. Profiling relied on immunoSEQ multiplex PCR, and the TCRdb table lists in-frame clones only, not all of them. The data hold about 120,000 clones, with 70% to 90% observed a single time. The CDR3 loop spans 14 amino acids. Germline V lookup: CDR1 WSHSY, CDR2 SAAADI. Trimming cost V 7 bases and J 2 bases; bases outside gene matches: 5. Specimen: peripheral blood, collected 28 days after the second AZD1222 dose. This chain connects TRBV10-2 to TRBJ1-1, with 9 bases that match TRBD1. The source of this sequence is an adult who received the AZD1222 COVID-19 vaccine. CDR3 nucleotide sequence: TGCGCCAGCACTCGGACAGGGGATAACACTGAAGCTTTCTTT. Translation gives CASTRTGDNTEAFF.